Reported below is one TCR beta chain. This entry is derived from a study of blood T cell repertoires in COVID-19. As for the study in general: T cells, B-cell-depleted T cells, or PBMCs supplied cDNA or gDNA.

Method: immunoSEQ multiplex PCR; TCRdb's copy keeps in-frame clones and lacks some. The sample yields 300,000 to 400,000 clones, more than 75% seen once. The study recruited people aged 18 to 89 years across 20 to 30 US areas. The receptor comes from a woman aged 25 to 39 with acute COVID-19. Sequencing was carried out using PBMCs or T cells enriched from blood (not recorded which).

The CDR3 region has the DNA TGCGCCAGCAGCTTGGGCGGGGAAGGAAACACCATATATTTT. This translates into CASSLGGEGNTIYF. The rearrangement joins TRBV5-1 to TRBJ1-3; D call uncertain. This CDR3 has 14 amino acids. V lost 0 bases and J 4 bases, leaving 8 bases between the germline ends. CDR1 is SGHRS, CDR2 YFSETQ, per germline.